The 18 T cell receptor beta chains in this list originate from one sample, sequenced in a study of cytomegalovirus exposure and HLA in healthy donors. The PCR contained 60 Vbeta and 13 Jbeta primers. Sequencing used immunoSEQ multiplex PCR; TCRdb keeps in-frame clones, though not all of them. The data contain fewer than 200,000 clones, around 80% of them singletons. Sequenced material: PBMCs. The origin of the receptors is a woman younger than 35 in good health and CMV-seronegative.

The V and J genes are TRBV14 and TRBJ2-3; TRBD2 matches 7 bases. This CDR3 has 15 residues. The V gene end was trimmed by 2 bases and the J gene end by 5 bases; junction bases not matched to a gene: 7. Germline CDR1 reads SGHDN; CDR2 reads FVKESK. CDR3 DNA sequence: TGTGCCAGCAGCCAATCGGCTAGCGGAATAGATACGCAGTATTTT. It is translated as CASSQSASGIDTQYF.

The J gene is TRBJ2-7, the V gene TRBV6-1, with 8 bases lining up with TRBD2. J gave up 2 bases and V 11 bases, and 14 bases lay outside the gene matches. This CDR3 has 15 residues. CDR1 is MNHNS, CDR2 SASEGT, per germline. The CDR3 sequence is CASQLGGGTPYEQYF. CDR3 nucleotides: TGTGCCTCCCAACTCGGGGGGGGGACGCCCTACGAGCAGTACTTC.

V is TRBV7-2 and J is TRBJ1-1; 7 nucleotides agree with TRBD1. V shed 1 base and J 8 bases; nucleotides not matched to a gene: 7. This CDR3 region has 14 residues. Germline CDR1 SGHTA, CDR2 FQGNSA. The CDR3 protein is CASSLGQRGQEAFF. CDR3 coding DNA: TGTGCCAGCAGCTTAGGACAAAGGGGGCAGGAAGCTTTCTTT.

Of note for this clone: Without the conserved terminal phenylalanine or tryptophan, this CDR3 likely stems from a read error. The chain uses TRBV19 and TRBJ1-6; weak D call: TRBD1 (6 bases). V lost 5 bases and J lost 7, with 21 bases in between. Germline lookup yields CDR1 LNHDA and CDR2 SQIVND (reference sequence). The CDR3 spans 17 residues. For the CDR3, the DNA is TGTGCCAGTAGTGGCCGGGGACAAACTAAAGGAAATTCACCCCTCCACCTT. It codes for CASSGRGQTKGNSPLHL.

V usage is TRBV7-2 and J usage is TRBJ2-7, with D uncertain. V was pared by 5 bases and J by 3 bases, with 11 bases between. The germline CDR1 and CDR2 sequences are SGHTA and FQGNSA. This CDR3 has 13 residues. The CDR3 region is CASSPGFNYEQYF. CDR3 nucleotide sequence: TGTGCCAGCAGCCCCGGTTTTAACTACGAGCAGTACTTC.

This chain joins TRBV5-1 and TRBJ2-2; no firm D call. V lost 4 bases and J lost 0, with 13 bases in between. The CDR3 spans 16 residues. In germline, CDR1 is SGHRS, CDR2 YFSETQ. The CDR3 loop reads CASSAAPPSNTGELFF. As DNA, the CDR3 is TGCGCCAGCAGCGCAGCGCCCCCTTCGAACACCGGGGAGCTGTTTTTT.

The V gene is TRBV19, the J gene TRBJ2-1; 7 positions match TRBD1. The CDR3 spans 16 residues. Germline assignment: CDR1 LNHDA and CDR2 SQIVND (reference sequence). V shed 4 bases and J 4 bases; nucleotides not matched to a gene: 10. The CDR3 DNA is TGTGCCAGTAGTACCCTGAAGGGGGCGGTATACAATGAGCAGTTCTTC. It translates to CASSTLKGAVYNEQFF.

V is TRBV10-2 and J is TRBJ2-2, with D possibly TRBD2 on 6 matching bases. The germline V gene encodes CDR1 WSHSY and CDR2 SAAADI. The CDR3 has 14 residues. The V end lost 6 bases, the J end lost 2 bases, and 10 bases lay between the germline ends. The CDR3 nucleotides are TGCGCCAGCAGGGACTACTTAAACACCGGGGAGCTGTTTTTT. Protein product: CASRDYLNTGELFF.

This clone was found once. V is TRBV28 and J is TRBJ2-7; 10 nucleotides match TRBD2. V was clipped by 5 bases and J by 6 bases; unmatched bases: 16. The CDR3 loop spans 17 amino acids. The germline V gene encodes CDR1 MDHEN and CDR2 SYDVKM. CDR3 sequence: CASSTRHLSGRSVEQYF. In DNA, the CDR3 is TGTGCCAGCAGTACACGACACCTTAGCGGGAGGTCCGTCGAGCAGTACTTC. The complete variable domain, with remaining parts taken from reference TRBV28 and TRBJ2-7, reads DVKVTQSSRYLVKRTGEKVFLECVQDMDHENMFWYRQDPGLGLRLIYFSYDVKMKEKGDIPEGYSVSREKKERFSLILESASTNQTSMYLCASSTRHLSGRSVEQYFGPGTRLTVT.

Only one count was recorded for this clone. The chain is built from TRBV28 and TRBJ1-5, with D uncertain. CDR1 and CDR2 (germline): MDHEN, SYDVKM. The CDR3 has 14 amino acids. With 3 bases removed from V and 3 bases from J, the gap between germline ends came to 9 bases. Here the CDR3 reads CASSFEGYNQPQHF. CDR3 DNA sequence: TGTGCCAGCAGTTTTGAGGGATACAATCAGCCCCAGCATTTT. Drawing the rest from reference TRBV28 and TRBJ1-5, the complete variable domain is DVKVTQSSRYLVKRTGEKVFLECVQDMDHENMFWYRQDPGLGLRLIYFSYDVKMKEKGDIPEGYSVSREKKERFSLILESASTNQTSMYLCASSFEGYNQPQHFGDGTRLSIL.

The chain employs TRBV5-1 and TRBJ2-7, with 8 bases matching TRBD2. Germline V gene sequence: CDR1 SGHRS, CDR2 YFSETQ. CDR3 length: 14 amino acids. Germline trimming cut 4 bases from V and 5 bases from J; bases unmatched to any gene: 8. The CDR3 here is CASSREGSPHEQYF. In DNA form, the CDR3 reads TGCGCCAGCAGCCGGGAGGGATCTCCCCACGAGCAGTACTTC.

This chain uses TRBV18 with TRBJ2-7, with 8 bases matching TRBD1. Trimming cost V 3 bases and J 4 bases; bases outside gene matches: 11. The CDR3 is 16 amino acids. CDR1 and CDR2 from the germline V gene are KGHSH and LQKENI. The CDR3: CASSPTGTGKTYEQYF. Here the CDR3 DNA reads TGTGCCAGCTCACCGACCGGGACAGGCAAAACGTACGAGCAGTACTTC. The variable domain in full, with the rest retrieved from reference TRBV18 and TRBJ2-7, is NAGVMQNPRHLVRRRGQEARLRCSPMKGHSHVYWYRQLPEEGLKFMVYLQKENIIDESGMPKERFSAEFPKEGPSILRIQQVVRGDSAAYFCASSPTGTGKTYEQYFGPGTRLTVT.

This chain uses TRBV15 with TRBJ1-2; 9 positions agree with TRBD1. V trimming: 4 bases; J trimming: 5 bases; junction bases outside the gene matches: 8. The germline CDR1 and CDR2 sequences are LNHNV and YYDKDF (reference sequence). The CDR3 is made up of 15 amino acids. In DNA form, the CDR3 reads TGTGCCACCAGCAACCGGGACAGGGAAGGATATGGCTACACCTTC. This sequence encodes CATSNRDREGYGYTF.

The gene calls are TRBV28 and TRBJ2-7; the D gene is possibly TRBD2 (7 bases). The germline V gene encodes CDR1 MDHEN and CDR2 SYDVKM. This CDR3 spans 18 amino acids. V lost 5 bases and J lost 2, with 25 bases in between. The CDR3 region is CASSTRGSGGGRPYEQYF. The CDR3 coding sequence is TGTGCCAGCAGTACTAGGGGGTCCGGGGGCGGGAGACCCTACGAGCAGTACTTC.

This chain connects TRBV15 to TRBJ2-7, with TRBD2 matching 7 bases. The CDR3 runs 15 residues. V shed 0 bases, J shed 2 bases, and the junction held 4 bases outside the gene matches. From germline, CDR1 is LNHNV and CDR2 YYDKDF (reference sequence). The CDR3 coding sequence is TGTGCCACCAGCAGAGATGGCGGGACTACCTACGAGCAGTACTTC. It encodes CATSRDGGTTYEQYF.

The CDR3 spells CASSFDLSSYEQYF. The CDR3 DNA is TGTGCCAGCAGCTTCGACTTGAGCTCCTACGAGCAGTACTTC. The J gene is TRBJ2-7, the V gene TRBV11-2; no clear D gene. The V end was cut by 3 bases, the J end by 0 bases, with 9 bases between. CDR1 and CDR2 (germline): SGHAT, FQNNGV. This CDR3 region has 14 residues.

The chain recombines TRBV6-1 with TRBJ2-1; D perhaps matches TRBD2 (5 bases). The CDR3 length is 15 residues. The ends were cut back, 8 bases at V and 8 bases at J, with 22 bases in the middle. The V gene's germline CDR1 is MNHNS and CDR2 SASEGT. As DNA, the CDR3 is TGTGCCAGCCGAAAAGGCGGGCAAGGGTGGGATGAGCAGTTCTTC. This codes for CASRKGGQGWDEQFF.

CDR3 nucleotide sequence: TGTGCCAGCAGACCTTGGGACAGGGAAGGCGGCTACACCTTC. Protein product: CASRPWDREGGYTF. This sequence joins TRBV7-9 and TRBJ1-2, with 9 nucleotides matching TRBD1. Germline assignment: CDR1 SEHNR and CDR2 FQNEAQ (reference sequence). The CDR3 is 14 residues long. Trimming at V came to 6 bases and at J to 8 bases, leaving 10 bases not matched to a gene.